A selection of T cell receptor beta chains follows, all from one sample in a study of T cells in Graves' hyperthyroidism and ophthalmopathy. TCRdb reprocessed the multiplex PCR reads with MiXCR, giving one entry per CDR3 protein. The sample comprises around 690,000 distinct CDR3 sequences, 20% to 25% of which are singletons, and over 30% rests with the top ten. The sequenced sample consisted of blood. The source of these receptors is a man aged 25-45 years with Graves' ophthalmopathy. The CDR3 runs from the conserved cysteine through the conserved F or W. A D gene is named only where the DNA matches it firmly. Where a row states a size, it is once, few, many or the class of an expanded clone; other rows omit it.

cdr3_nt cdr3_aa v_call cdr3_length clone_size j_call d_call
TGTGCCAGCAGTTTAAGCCAGGGATCTTCCGAGCAGTACTTC CASSLSQGSSEQYF TRBV12-3/TRBV12-4 14 . TRBJ2-7 .
TGTGCCAGCAGTTACTACCGGGAGTACGAGCAGTACTTC CASSYYREYEQYF TRBV6-5 13 . TRBJ2-7 .
TGCAGTGCTAGAGATCCGGGACTAGCGTTGCCGGAGGGGACGTACGAGCAGTACTTC CSARDPGLALPEGTYEQYF TRBV20-1 19 many TRBJ2-7 TRBD2
TGTGCCAGCAGTGCCGGGACAGGGACCTACAATGAGCAGTTCTTC CASSAGTGTYNEQFF TRBV7-8 15 few TRBJ2-1 TRBD1
TGTGCCAGCAGCTGGACAGCAACTAATGAAAAACTGTTTTTT CASSWTATNEKLFF TRBV7-8 14 many TRBJ1-4 .
TGTGCCAGCAGCTTTGACGCCCAAGAGACCCAGTACTTC CASSFDAQETQYF TRBV7-9 13 . TRBJ2-5 .
TGTGCCAGCAGTTATGCAGCGGGAAGGAATGAGCAGTTCTTC CASSYAAGRNEQFF TRBV6-2/TRBV6-3 14 . TRBJ2-1 TRBD2
TGTGCCAGCAGTGGGTTAGACGAGCAGTACTTC CASSGLDEQYF TRBV12-3/TRBV12-4 11 many TRBJ2-7 .
TGTGCCAGCTCACACCCGGGACAGGGGGCCTGGATGAACACTGAAGCTTTCTTT CASSHPGQGAWMNTEAFF TRBV18 18 . TRBJ1-1 TRBD1
TGTGCCAGCTCATCGGACAGGGTTGAAAAACTGTTTTTT CASSSDRVEKLFF TRBV18 13 few TRBJ1-4 TRBD1
TGTGCCAGCACACTCCGGGACACTAGCAATCAGCCCCAGCATTTT CASTLRDTSNQPQHF TRBV12-3/TRBV12-4 15 many TRBJ1-5 .
TGTGCCAGCAGTTTATCCTCGACTAGCGGGAGTTTAAATGAGCAGTTCTTC CASSLSSTSGSLNEQFF TRBV28 17 few TRBJ2-1 TRBD2
TGCGCCAGCAGCCCACTATCAACCGAGGATGGCTACACCTTC CASSPLSTEDGYTF TRBV5-1 14 . TRBJ1-2 .
TGTGCCAGCAGTGAGGCCGCTAACTATGGCTACACCTTC CASSEAANYGYTF TRBV2 13 many TRBJ1-2 .
TGTGCCAGCAGTGGACCAACTAATGAAAAGCTGTTTTTT CASSGPTNEKLFF TRBV2 13 many TRBJ1-4 .
TGTGCCAGCAGTTTACCCTACAGGGGGCAGGACACTGAAGCTTTCTTT CASSLPYRGQDTEAFF TRBV28 16 many TRBJ1-1 TRBD1
TGCGCCAGCAGACCAGACCCTTTCACTGAAGCTTTCTTT CASRPDPFTEAFF TRBV5-1 13 . TRBJ1-1 .
TGTGCCAGCAGCAGCGGGACTAGCGGTCCCACAGATACGCAGTATTTT CASSSGTSGPTDTQYF TRBV11-2 16 many TRBJ2-3 TRBD2
TGTGCCTGGAGTGTACCGGGGGGCCGGGGCAATCAGCCCCAGCATTTT CAWSVPGGRGNQPQHF TRBV30 16 . TRBJ1-5 .
TGCAGTGCTAGAGGGCGAATCAGCTACGAGCAGTACTTC CSARGRISYEQYF TRBV20-1 13 . TRBJ2-7 .
TGTGCCAGCAGTCTCCTAGCGGGAGTAGGTGAGCAGTTCTTC CASSLLAGVGEQFF TRBV28 14 . TRBJ2-1 TRBD2
TGTGTCAGCAGTTTACGAGCAGCTGCCAACATTCAGTACTTC CVSSLRAAANIQYF TRBV12-3/TRBV12-4 14 . TRBJ2-4 .
TGTGCCAGCAGTTACCGCCGGGACAGAGGAGGGTACACCTTC CASSYRRDRGGYTF TRBV6-2/TRBV6-3 14 . TRBJ1-2 TRBD1
TGTGCCAGCAGCCAAAGGACAGGACTACTAGAGACCCAGTACTTC CASSQRTGLLETQYF TRBV14 15 few TRBJ2-5 .
TGTGCCATCAGGGAGCCGGGACAATCGGCAGATACGCAGTATTTT CAIREPGQSADTQYF TRBV10-3 15 . TRBJ2-3 .
TGTGCCAGCACCCAGGGGTATGAGTCCGGGGAGCTGTTTTTT CASTQGYESGELFF TRBV7-9 14 many TRBJ2-2 .